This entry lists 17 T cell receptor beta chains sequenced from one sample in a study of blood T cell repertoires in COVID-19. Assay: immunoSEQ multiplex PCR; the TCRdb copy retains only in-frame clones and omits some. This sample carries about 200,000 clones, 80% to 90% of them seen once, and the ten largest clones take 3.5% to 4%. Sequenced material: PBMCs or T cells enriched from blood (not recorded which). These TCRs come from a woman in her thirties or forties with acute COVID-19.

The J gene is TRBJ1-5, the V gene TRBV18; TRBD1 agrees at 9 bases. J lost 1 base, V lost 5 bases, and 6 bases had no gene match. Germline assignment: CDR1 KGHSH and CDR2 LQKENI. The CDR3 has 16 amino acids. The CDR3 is CASSELGTGSNQPQHF. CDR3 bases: TGTGCCAGCTCAGAACTCGGGACAGGGAGCAATCAGCCCCAGCATTTT.

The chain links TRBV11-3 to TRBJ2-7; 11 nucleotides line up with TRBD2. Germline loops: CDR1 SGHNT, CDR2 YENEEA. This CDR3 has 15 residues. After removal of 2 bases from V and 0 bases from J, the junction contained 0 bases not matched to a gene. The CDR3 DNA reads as TGTGCCAGCAGCTTAACTAGCGGGAGCTCCTACGAGCAGTACTTC. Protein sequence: CASSLTSGSSYEQYF.

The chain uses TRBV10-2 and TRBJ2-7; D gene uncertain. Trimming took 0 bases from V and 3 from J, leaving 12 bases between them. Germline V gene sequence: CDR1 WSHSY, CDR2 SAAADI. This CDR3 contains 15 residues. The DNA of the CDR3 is TGCGCCAGCAGTGAGTCCTTGGCAGGCGACTACGAGCAGTACTTC. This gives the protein CASSESLAGDYEQYF.

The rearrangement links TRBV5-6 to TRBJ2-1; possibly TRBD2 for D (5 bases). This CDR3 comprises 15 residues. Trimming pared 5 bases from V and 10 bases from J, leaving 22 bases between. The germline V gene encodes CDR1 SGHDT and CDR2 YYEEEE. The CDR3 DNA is TGTGCCAGCAGGTCCGGGATCCTCGCATCCGACGAGCAGTTCTTC. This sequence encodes CASRSGILASDEQFF. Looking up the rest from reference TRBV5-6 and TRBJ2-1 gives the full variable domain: DAGVTQSPTHLIKTRGQQVTLRCSPKSGHDTVSWYQQALGQGPQFIFQYYEEEERQRGNFPDRFSGHQFPNYSSELNVNALLLGDSALYLCASRSGILASDEQFFGPGTRLTVL.

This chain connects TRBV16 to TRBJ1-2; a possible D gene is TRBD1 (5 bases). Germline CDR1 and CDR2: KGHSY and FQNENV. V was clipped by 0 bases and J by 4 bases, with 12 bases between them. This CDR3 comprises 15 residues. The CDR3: CASSQSAGVGYGYTF. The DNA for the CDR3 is TGTGCCAGCAGCCAATCCGCGGGGGTAGGCTATGGCTACACCTTC.

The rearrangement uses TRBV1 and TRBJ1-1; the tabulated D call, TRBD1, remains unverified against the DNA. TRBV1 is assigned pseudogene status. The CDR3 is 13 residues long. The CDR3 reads CTSRGQLNTEAFF. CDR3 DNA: TGCACCAGCAGGGGACAGTTGAACACTGAAGCTTTCTTT.

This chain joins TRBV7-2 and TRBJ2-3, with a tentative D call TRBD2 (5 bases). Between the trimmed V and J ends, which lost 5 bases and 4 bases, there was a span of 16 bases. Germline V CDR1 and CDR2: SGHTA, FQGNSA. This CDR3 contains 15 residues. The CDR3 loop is CASSPRRSQADTQYF. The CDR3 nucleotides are TGTGCCAGCAGCCCAAGGAGGAGTCAAGCAGATACGCAGTATTTT.

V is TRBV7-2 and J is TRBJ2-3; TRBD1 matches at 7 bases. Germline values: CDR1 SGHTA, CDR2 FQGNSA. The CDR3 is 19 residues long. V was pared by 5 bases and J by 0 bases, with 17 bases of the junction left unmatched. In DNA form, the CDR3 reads TGTGCCAGCAGCGACAGACAGGGTAGAGGGTCCTACAGCACAGATACGCAGTATTTT. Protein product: CASSDRQGRGSYSTDTQYF.

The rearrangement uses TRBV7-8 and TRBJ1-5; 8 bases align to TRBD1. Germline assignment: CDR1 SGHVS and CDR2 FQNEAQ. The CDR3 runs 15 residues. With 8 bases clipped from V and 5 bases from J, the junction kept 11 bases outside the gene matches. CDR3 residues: CASSLYDRGYQPQHF. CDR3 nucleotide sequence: TGTGCCAGCTCCCTTTACGACAGGGGCTATCAGCCCCAGCATTTT.

This CDR3 is CASSLYRTYNEQFF. In DNA, the CDR3 is TGTGCCAGCAGTTTATATCGGACTTACAATGAGCAGTTCTTC. V and J are TRBV27 and TRBJ2-1; a weak D match, TRBD2 (5 bases). V lost 1 base, J lost 4 bases, and 8 bases lay in between. Germline V gene data show CDR1 as MNHEY and CDR2 as SMNVEV (reference sequence). The CDR3 has 14 amino acids.

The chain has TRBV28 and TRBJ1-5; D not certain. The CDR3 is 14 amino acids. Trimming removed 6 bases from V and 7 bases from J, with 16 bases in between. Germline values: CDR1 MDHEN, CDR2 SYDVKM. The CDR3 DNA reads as TGTGCCAGCAGCGCTACATGGTCGGGACAGCCCCAGCATTTT. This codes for CASSATWSGQPQHF.

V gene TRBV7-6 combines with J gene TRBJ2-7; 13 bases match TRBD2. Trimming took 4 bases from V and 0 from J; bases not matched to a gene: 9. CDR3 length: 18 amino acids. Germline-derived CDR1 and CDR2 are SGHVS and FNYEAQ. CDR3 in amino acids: CASSSRLAGGPPSYEQYF. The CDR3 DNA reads TGTGCCAGCAGCTCGAGACTAGCGGGAGGCCCACCCTCCTACGAGCAGTACTTC. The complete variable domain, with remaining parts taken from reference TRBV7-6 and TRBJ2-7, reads GAGVSQSPRYKVTKRGQDVALRCDPISGHVSLYWYRQALGQGPEFLTYFNYEAQQDKSGLPNDRFSAERPEGSISTLTIQRTEQRDSAMYRCASSSRLAGGPPSYEQYFGPGTRLTVT.

The CDR3 protein is CASSLDAGPKNTIYF. CDR3 DNA sequence: TGCGCCAGCAGCTTGGATGCAGGCCCTAAAAACACCATATATTTT. The chain recombines TRBV5-1 with TRBJ1-3, with unresolved D. Per the germline V gene, CDR1 is SGHRS and CDR2 is YFSETQ. V lost 0 bases and J 6 bases, leaving 13 bases between the germline ends. CDR3 size: 15 residues.

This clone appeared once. CDR3 region: CASSGQKVGGYTF. CDR3 bases: TGTGCCAGCAGCGGACAGAAGGTGGGGGGCTACACCTTC. The chain uses TRBV5-4 and TRBJ1-2; a possible D gene is TRBD1 (6 bases). Germline assignment: CDR1 SGHNT and CDR2 YYREEE (reference sequence). Between the trimmed V and J ends, which lost 4 bases and 8 bases, there was a span of 15 bases. This CDR3 is built from 13 residues. The entire variable domain, with the rest obtained from reference TRBV5-4 and TRBJ1-2, is as follows: ETGVTQSPTHLIKTRGQQVTLRCSSQSGHNTVSWYQQALGQGPQFIFQYYREEENGRGNFPPRFSGLQFPNYSSELNVNALELDDSALYLCASSGQKVGGYTFGSGTRLTVV.

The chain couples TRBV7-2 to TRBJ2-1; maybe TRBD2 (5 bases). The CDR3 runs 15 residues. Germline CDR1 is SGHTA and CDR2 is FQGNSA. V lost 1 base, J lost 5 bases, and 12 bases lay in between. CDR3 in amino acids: CASSLESGRDNEQFF. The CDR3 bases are TGTGCCAGCAGCTTAGAATCTGGGCGGGACAATGAGCAGTTCTTC.

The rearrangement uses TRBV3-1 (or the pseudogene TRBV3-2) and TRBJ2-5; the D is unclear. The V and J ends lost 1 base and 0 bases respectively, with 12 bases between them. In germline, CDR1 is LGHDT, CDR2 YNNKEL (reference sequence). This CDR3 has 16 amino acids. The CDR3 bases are TGTGCCAGCAGCCAAGCACGCGGTCCGTACCAAGAGACCCAGTACTTC. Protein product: CASSQARGPYQETQYF.

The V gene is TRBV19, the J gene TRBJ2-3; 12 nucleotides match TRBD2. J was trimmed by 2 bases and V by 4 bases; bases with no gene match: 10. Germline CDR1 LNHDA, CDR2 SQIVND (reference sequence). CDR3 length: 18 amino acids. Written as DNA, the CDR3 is TGTGCCAGTAGTAACCCCCTCGGACTAGCGGGGTACACAGATACGCAGTATTTT. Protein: CASSNPLGLAGYTDTQYF. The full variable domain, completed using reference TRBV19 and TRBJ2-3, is DGGITQSPKYLFRKEGQNVTLSCEQNLNHDAMYWYRQDPGQGLRLIYYSQIVNDFQKGDIAEGYSVSREKKESFPLTVTSAQKNPTAFYLCASSNPLGLAGYTDTQYFGPGTRLTVL.